The 8 T cell receptor beta chains below all came from one sample that was sequenced in a study of T cells in Graves' hyperthyroidism and ophthalmopathy. RNA transcripts provided the source from which TCR beta CDR3 regions were amplified. With the HTBI primer set, the TCR CDR3 went through a first round of RT-PCR. TCRdb recomputed calls from the multiplex PCR reads with MiXCR, one row per CDR3 protein. In the table there are around 380,000 distinct CDR3 sequences, 13% of which are singletons. Source material: blood. The receptors stem from a man aged 25 to 45 with Graves' hyperthyroidism that later progressed to Graves' ophthalmopathy.

The table lists this clonotype with many counts. The V gene is TRBV5-1, the J gene TRBJ2-2; no reliable D call. CDR3 length: 14 amino acids. Germline V gives CDR1 SGHRS, CDR2 YFSETQ. V lost 6 bases, J lost 4 bases, and 13 bases lay in between. The DNA for the CDR3 is TGCGCCAGCACTCGGTTTCAGAGCACCGGGGAGCTGTTTTTT. Protein sequence: CASTRFQSTGELFF.

At least ten counts were recorded for this clonotype. The chain employs TRBV28 and TRBJ1-2; TRBD1 is a possible D gene (5 bases). Germline CDR1 reads MDHEN; CDR2 reads SYDVKM. The CDR3 has 15 residues. V was trimmed by 5 bases and J by 4 bases, leaving 17 bases between them. In nucleotides, the CDR3 is TGTGCCAGCAGTCCCCCGCAGGGTCTCGGCTATGGCTACACCTTC. This codes for CASSPPQGLGYGYTF.

At least ten counts were recorded for this clonotype. J is TRBJ2-5 and V is TRBV2; no clear D gene. This CDR3 is built from 14 residues. Germline CDR1 reads SNHLY; CDR2 reads FYNNEI. V dropped 4 bases and J dropped 7 bases, with 16 bases sitting between them. The CDR3 loop reads CASSAQTIRWTQYF. The CDR3 DNA follows: TGTGCCAGCAGTGCCCAGACCATACGTTGGACCCAGTACTTC.

In this sample, this clonotype turned up a few times. The V gene is TRBV24-1, the J gene TRBJ1-2, with 9 bases fitting TRBD1. Trimming took 6 bases from V and 7 from J; bases not matched to a gene: 8. CDR1 KGHDR and CDR2 SFDVKD come from the germline V gene. The CDR3 covers 14 residues. The chain's CDR3 is CATSPGQGLAGYTF. As DNA, the CDR3 is TGTGCCACCAGTCCGGGACAGGGACTCGCTGGCTACACCTTC.

This rearrangement joins TRBV2 to TRBJ2-3; either TRBD1 or TRBD2 may fit D (6 bases each). Trimming took off 6 bases at V and 6 bases at J, with 13 bases between the two ends. CDR1 is SNHLY and CDR2 is FYNNEI in the germline V gene. The CDR3 loop spans 13 amino acids. The CDR3: CASRGGLGDTQYF. CDR3 DNA: TGTGCCAGCAGAGGGGGGCTTGGCGATACGCAGTATTTT.

The V and J genes are TRBV6-1 and TRBJ2-4; 8 positions match TRBD1. V gave up 7 bases and J gave up 9 bases; unmatched junction bases: 11. This CDR3 is 14 amino acids long. The germline V gene has CDR1 MNHNS and CDR2 SASEGT. CDR3 loop: CASTPDRGRGIQYF. The CDR3 DNA reads TGTGCCAGCACTCCAGACAGGGGAAGGGGCATTCAGTACTTC.

This clonotype was counted between two and nine times. The J gene is TRBJ2-5, the V gene TRBV20-1, with 9 bases identical to TRBD2. With 2 bases clipped from V and 4 bases from J, the junction kept 14 bases outside the gene matches. The germline V gene encodes CDR1 DFQATT and CDR2 SNEGSKA (reference sequence). This CDR3 has 17 amino acids. The DNA for the CDR3 is TGCAGTGCTAGACCCGCAGGGGCGGGGGGGCCCGGAGAGACCCAGTACTTC. Protein product: CSARPAGAGGPGETQYF.

This clonotype was detected many times. The V gene is TRBV7-9, the J gene TRBJ2-7; 7 bases line up with TRBD1. This CDR3 contains 16 residues. The V and J ends lost 3 bases and 2 bases, in that order; junction bases with no gene match: 10. Germline V gene sequence: CDR1 SEHNR, CDR2 FQNEAQ (reference sequence). CDR3 nucleotides: TGTGCCAGCAGCTTCAACCCAGGGGGACGGACCTACGAGCAGTACTTC. Translated: CASSFNPGGRTYEQYF.